This T cell receptor beta chain was recorded in a study of blood T cell repertoires in COVID-19. Trimming took off 6 bases at V and 0 bases at J, with 15 bases between the two ends. The CDR3 is 15 amino acids. The germline CDR1 and CDR2 sequences are MNHEY and SVGAGI. The authors' processing: Amplification of reference gene primers provided the estimated nucleated cell counts. Only in-frame clones appear in the TCRdb table, and some are missing; sequencing was by immunoSEQ multiplex PCR. For V, J and clone size, that table is used; D and trimming come from the DNA. This table holds tens of thousands of clones, roughly 86% found once. A few counts support this clone.

The clonotype originates from a woman of 80 years or more with acute or convalescent COVID-19. J is TRBJ2-7 and V is TRBV6-5; tentatively, D is TRBD1 (7 bases). Sequencing was done on a sample of peripheral blood. CDR3 residues: CASREGQRSSYEQYF. CDR3 DNA sequence: TGTGCCAGCAGGGAGGGACAGAGATCCTCCTACGAGCAGTACTTC.